This T cell receptor (beta chain) was identified in a study of PD-L1 blockade in urothelial cancer. For the study at large: Investigators checked blood 3 weeks (second dose) and 6 weeks after treatment start. Researchers found blood samples held a median of around 140,000 T cells.

For each patient, 1 to 8 samples were obtained, pretreatment and on-treatment. TCRdb's copy holds only in-frame clones and misses some; the assay was immunoSEQ multiplex PCR. The sample has about 82,000 clones, 82% seen once. The CDR3 runs to 12 residues. V lost 3 bases and J 6 bases, leaving 9 bases between the germline ends. CDR1 SGHNT and CDR2 YENEEA come from the germline V gene. This chain links TRBV11-3 with TRBJ2-7; tentative D call: TRBD1 (6 bases). The clonotype comes from a man between 65 and 79 years old with urothelial cancer. Specimen: PBMCs, collected around atezolizumab (anti-PD-L1) treatment. The CDR3 protein is CASSFLDSEQYF. The CDR3 nucleotides are TGTGCCAGCAGCTTCCTGGACAGCGAGCAGTACTTC.